The 4 T cell receptor beta chains given below trace back to one sample, sequenced in a study of cytomegalovirus exposure and HLA in healthy donors. TCRdb keeps only in-frame clones here, not all; method: immunoSEQ multiplex PCR. This sample has around 49,000 clones, with roughly 92% found just once. Sequencing was carried out using PBMCs. The receptors shown here come from a man aged 18 to 29 in good health and CMV-seronegative.

The V gene is TRBV29-1, the J gene TRBJ1-1, with D uncertain. V lost 3 bases to trimming and J lost 2 bases, with 7 bases between them. This CDR3 comprises 12 residues. The germline V gene encodes CDR1 SQVTM and CDR2 ANQGSEA. CDR3 sequence reads: CSVDVFNTEAFF. The CDR3 DNA sequence: TGCAGCGTTGACGTATTTAACACTGAAGCTTTCTTT.

This chain links TRBV27 with TRBJ2-3; 7 nucleotides match TRBD2. Trimming took 8 bases from V and 4 from J; bases not matched to a gene: 9. The CDR3 consists of 14 residues. From germline, CDR1 is MNHEY and CDR2 SMNVEV (reference sequence). The CDR3 DNA reads as TGTGCCAGCCAGACACAAGGGAGGGCAGATACGCAGTATTTT. It encodes CASQTQGRADTQYF.

This clone turned up a few times. V and J are TRBV5-1 and TRBJ2-3; TRBD2 aligns across 13 bases. The CDR3 is 16 residues long. With V trimmed by 4 bases and J by 6 bases, 8 bases remained unmatched. The germline V gene has CDR1 SGHRS and CDR2 YFSETQ. CDR3 DNA: TGCGCCAGCAGCACCACTAGCGGGAGGGCCGGGGATACGCAGTATTTT. This codes for CASSTTSGRAGDTQYF.

The chain has TRBV28 and TRBJ2-3; D is perhaps TRBD1 (6 bases). CDR1 and CDR2 from the germline V gene are MDHEN and SYDVKM. Deletions cut 0 bases from V and 1 base from J, with 14 bases between. The CDR3 is 17 amino acids. The CDR3 DNA reads as TGTGCCAGCAGTTTATGGGGAGTCCAGGGGCGCACAGATACGCAGTATTTT. Its protein is CASSLWGVQGRTDTQYF. Combining the CDR3 with reference TRBV28 and TRBJ2-3 gives the whole variable domain DVKVTQSSRYLVKRTGEKVFLECVQDMDHENMFWYRQDPGLGLRLIYFSYDVKMKEKGDIPEGYSVSREKKERFSLILESASTNQTSMYLCASSLWGVQGRTDTQYFGPGTRLTVL.